This T cell receptor (beta chain) was identified during a study of vaccination effects on CD4 cells after COVID-19 (dated 2022 in TCRdb). For context, the study as a whole: Across the study, the median time from the second dose to post-vaccine sampling was 72 days (range 14 to 241). SARS-CoV-2 spike-specific CD4+ TCR repertoires from before and after mRNA vaccination were compared in COVID-19 convalescent patients and in infection-naive vaccine recipients. Altogether, about 10 COVID-19 convalescent patients and several SARS-CoV-2-naive healthy vaccine recipients made up the full study. In the study, cultures from other donors were sequenced using the Oncomine TCR Beta short-read assay on an Illumina iSeq 100. Study-wide conclusions, independent of this receptor: Only a small number of convalescent patients were included, and no early post-infection timepoints were available, which limited the study. In healthy vaccine recipients, vaccine-induced clones were almost all SARS-CoV-2 mono-reactive, with only 1 of 255 being cross-reactive with common cold coronaviruses. Both infection-induced and vaccine-induced clones contracted markedly at late post-vaccination timepoints, which is consistent with waning T cell responses.

The library came from the immunoSEQ multiplex PCR assay. DNA from the cultured, isolated CD4+ T cells was subjected to TCR beta CDR3 sequencing. On the study's bioinformatics: The analysis removed non-productive TCR sequences, trimmed reads to the CDR3 region, and retained only CDR3s that were 7 or more amino acids long. The MANAFEST web app was used to identify antigen-specific clonotypes by comparing expansion in peptide wells with expansion in reference cultures. For clones to be considered positive, expansion at FDR<0.05 versus reference and all other wells, an odds ratio above 5, and a frequency above 0.1% in two replicate wells were required. Clonotypes significantly expanded in SARS-CoV-2 spike wells and in at least one common cold coronavirus spike condition were defined as cross-reactive. Levenshtein distance calculated with the stringdist R package was used to assess CDR3 similarity, and unrooted trees were constructed with ape in R 3.6.1. TCRdb retrieved this table from immuneACCESS and kept in-frame rearrangements only. Not all clones are present; in checked studies, unresolved V genes account for under half, and no reason is known for the remainder. That table supplies the V and J calls and clone size; D and trimming were determined from the DNA. Recorded for this sample are some 30,000 clones; 65% to 90% of them occurred a single time. The leading ten clones occupy about 5% of the sample.

As for this clone: Its antigen remains undetermined. No base quality information exists; no much larger clone differs at one position.

CDR1 and CDR2 (SGHTA, FQGNSA) derive from the germline V gene. Trimming takes 8 bases from V and 6 bases from J, and the germline ends sit 19 bases apart. From the cysteine up to the phenylalanine, the CDR3 has a length of 14 residues. The CDR3 DNA has 42 bases and is translated from base 1. To identify antigen-specific CD4+ T cell clonotypes by their expansion, the ViraFEST assay first stimulated PBMC with viral peptide pools and then applied TCR sequencing. After about 9 days of culture, CD4+ T cells were isolated with the EasySep CD4+ T cell isolation kit. Each participant received two doses of an mRNA SARS-CoV-2 vaccine, either BNT162b2 or mRNA-1273. The absence of prior SARS-CoV-2 infection in healthy vaccine recipients was confirmed by negative nucleocapsid antibodies before and after vaccination. Some 1.9 million PBMC per well were cultured with approximately 10 ug/ml peptides in IMDM containing roughly 5% human AB serum, approximately 10 IU/ml IL-2 and gentamicin. On days 3 and 7, half of the culture medium was replaced with fresh IL-2-containing medium. Unless otherwise noted, each peptide stimulation condition was cultured in triplicate wells. PBMC were separated from whole blood using Ficoll-Paque Plus gradient centrifugation and were then either cryopreserved at -140C or used fresh. The overlapping peptide pools covered the spike proteins of SARS-CoV-2 and of the common cold coronaviruses HCoV-NL63, HCoV-OC43 and HCoV-229E. Genomic DNA was extracted from cultured CD4+ T cells with the QIAamp micro DNA kit.

This receptor was taken from a human donor who received a COVID-19 vaccine. Some clones in this sample may be carry-over from other donors' samples. The material was CD4+ T cells from PBMCs cultured with SARS-CoV-2 spike peptides, obtained after COVID-19 vaccination. The label giving this sample's cell subset or site can be read as: SARS-CoV-2 spike overlapping peptide pool stimulation. The sequence joins TRBV7-2 to TRBJ1-2; the D gene is possibly TRBD1, with 5 bases matching. Read as DNA, the sequence is TGTGCCAGCGGGACGAGGGACCCCCAGCATGGCTACACCTTC. Its amino acids are CASGTRDPQHGYTF.